One and the same sample provided the 24 T cell receptor beta chains below, sequenced in a study of T cells after yellow fever vaccination. TCRdb analysed the 5' RACE reads with MiXCR anew, one entry per CDR3 protein. This sample has a few hundred thousand distinct CDR3 sequences, with roughly a sixth found just once. Sequenced material: PBMCs, taken less than 6 days after the first yellow fever vaccination. All receptors come from a young man who received the YFV17D yellow fever vaccine.

V usage is TRBV2 and J usage is TRBJ2-2; tentative D call: TRBD2 (5 bases). The CDR3 covers 15 residues. With 7 bases removed from V and 1 base from J, the gap between germline ends came to 13 bases. Germline V gene lookup returns CDR1 SNHLY and CDR2 FYNNEI. The CDR3 sequence: CASNPSTLNTGELFF. Here the CDR3 DNA reads TGTGCCAGCAATCCTAGCACCTTGAACACCGGGGAGCTGTTTTTT.

This clonotype was counted between two and nine times. CDR3 sequence (DNA): TGTGCCAGCAGTCCCCCCGGGCAGGGAGGGGTTAATGAAAAACTGTTTTTT. It specifies CASSPPGQGGVNEKLFF. This chain joins TRBV28 and TRBJ1-4, with D perhaps TRBD1 (5 bases). There are 17 residues in the CDR3. V was cut by 5 bases and J by 4 bases, with 20 bases left in between. Per the germline V gene, CDR1 is MDHEN and CDR2 is SYDVKM.

This clonotype has just a few counts. The chain links TRBV19 to TRBJ2-1; possibly TRBD1 or TRBD2 for D (5 bases each). The CDR3 contains 13 residues. Germline assignment: CDR1 LNHDA and CDR2 SQIVND (reference sequence). Between the trimmed V and J ends, which lost 5 bases and 6 bases, there was a span of 11 bases. CDR3 DNA: TGTGCCAGTAGTGCTCCGAGGGGCAATGAGCAGTTCTTC. Amino acid sequence: CASSAPRGNEQFF.

This clonotype was seen ten or more times. This sequence joins TRBV20-1 and TRBJ2-7; no firm D call. Per germline, CDR1 DFQATT and CDR2 SNEGSKA (reference sequence). Trimming stripped 7 bases from V and 2 bases from J, with 12 bases between. This CDR3 is built from 12 residues. This chain's CDR3 is CSGTRRPYEQYF. As DNA, the CDR3 is TGCAGTGGGACCAGGAGACCCTACGAGCAGTACTTC.

This clonotype was observed many times. This chain links TRBV20-1 with TRBJ2-1; 12 bases are a match to TRBD2. CDR3 length equals 14 residues. Losses at the gene ends were 6 bases for V and 10 bases for J; bases not matched to a gene: 10. Germline values: CDR1 DFQATT, CDR2 SNEGSKA (reference sequence). CDR3 sequence reads: CSATLAGGQNEQFF. Written as DNA, the CDR3 is TGCAGTGCCACGCTAGCGGGGGGGCAGAACGAGCAGTTCTTC.

This clonotype came up a few times. The chain couples TRBV6-2 or TRBV6-3 to TRBJ2-4; D possibly corresponds to TRBD2 (6 bases). V was cut by 6 bases and J by 5 bases, with 17 bases left in between. Germline loops: CDR1 MNHEY, CDR2 SVGEGT. CDR3 length equals 15 residues. The CDR3 nucleotides are TGTGCCAGCAGACGGGATCCGGGAGTACAAAACATTCAGTACTTC. Its translation is CASRRDPGVQNIQYF.

In its sample, this clonotype was seen many times. The chain has TRBV21-1 and TRBJ2-7. TRBV21-1 is marked as a pseudogene. CDR3 length equals 11 residues. The DNA of the CDR3 is TGTGCCAGCACTAGGAGAGAAGAGCAGTACGTC. Its protein is CASTRREEQYV.

This clonotype was seen more than once but under ten times. The chain carries TRBV28 and TRBJ1-5; unclear D gene. V lost 3 bases and J 0 bases, leaving 6 bases between the germline ends. Germline CDR1 reads MDHEN; CDR2 reads SYDVKM. The CDR3 contains 14 residues. CDR3 loop: CASSFWGSNQPQHF. The CDR3 DNA sequence: TGTGCCAGCAGTTTTTGGGGTAGCAATCAGCCCCAGCATTTT. Using reference TRBV28 and TRBJ1-5 for the parts outside the CDR3, the full variable domain is DVKVTQSSRYLVKRTGEKVFLECVQDMDHENMFWYRQDPGLGLRLIYFSYDVKMKEKGDIPEGYSVSREKKERFSLILESASTNQTSMYLCASSFWGSNQPQHFGDGTRLSIL.

This clonotype turned up a few times. The chain recombines TRBV2 with TRBJ1-1, with a tentative D call TRBD1 (6 bases). The CDR3 consists of 13 residues. Germline CDR1 is SNHLY and CDR2 is FYNNEI. Trimming removed 7 bases from V and 7 bases from J, with 16 bases in between. Here the CDR3 reads CASNANGDNEAFF. For the CDR3, the DNA is TGTGCCAGCAACGCCAATGGGGACAATGAAGCTTTCTTT.

This sequence joins TRBV15 and TRBJ2-1, with D maybe TRBD1 (5 bases). Trimming removed 0 bases at V and 1 base at J, with 7 bases between. This CDR3 spans 15 amino acids. Germline loops: CDR1 LNHNV, CDR2 YYDKDF (reference sequence). In nucleotides, the CDR3 is TGTGCCACCAGCAGAGATCCAGGGTCCTACAATGAGCAGTTCTTC. Translated: CATSRDPGSYNEQFF.

This clonotype has just a few counts. J is TRBJ2-1 and V is TRBV12-3 or TRBV12-4; no definite D call. This CDR3 is built from 13 residues. Trimming removed 7 bases from V and 8 bases from J, with 15 bases in between. The CDR3 loop is CASTPSRLHEQFF. CDR3 DNA: TGTGCCAGCACCCCTTCCAGGTTACATGAGCAGTTCTTC.

This clonotype was counted only a few times. V gene TRBV5-1 combines with J gene TRBJ1-2; 11 bases fit TRBD1. The CDR3 is 13 amino acids. Germline V gene sequence: CDR1 SGHRS, CDR2 YFSETQ. Germline trimming cut 4 bases from V and 8 bases from J; bases unmatched to any gene: 4. Here the CDR3 DNA reads TGCGCCAGCAGCATGGACAGGGGGCAGGGCTACACCTTC. Translating it yields CASSMDRGQGYTF.

The gene calls are TRBV5-4 and TRBJ2-1, with D tentatively TRBD2 (6 bases). Per germline, CDR1 SGHNT and CDR2 YYREEE (reference sequence). The ends were cut back, 0 bases at V and 3 bases at J, with 10 bases in the middle. The CDR3 is 15 residues long. The CDR3: CASSLAPGDYNEQFF. The CDR3 DNA reads as TGTGCCAGCAGCTTGGCCCCGGGGGACTACAATGAGCAGTTCTTC.

This chain uses TRBV3-1 with TRBJ1-1; D remains unclear. The germline V gene encodes CDR1 LGHDT and CDR2 YNNKEL (reference sequence). The V gene lost 4 bases and the J gene lost 8 bases, with 14 bases spanning the gap. The CDR3 is made up of 13 amino acids. CDR3 loop: CASSPRGQGEAFF. CDR3 bases: TGTGCCAGCAGCCCGCGTGGGCAAGGGGAAGCTTTCTTT.

V is TRBV5-1 and J is TRBJ2-7; D tentatively fits TRBD1 or TRBD2 (5 bases each). Trimming took off 4 bases at V and 3 bases at J, with 11 bases between the two ends. This CDR3 is built from 13 residues. The germline gives CDR1 SGHRS, CDR2 YFSETQ. As DNA, the CDR3 is TGCGCCAGCAGCGCCGGGGCTGGCTACGAGCAGTACGTC. It translates to CASSAGAGYEQYV.

The sample holds a few counts of this clonotype. The chain combines TRBV4-3 with TRBJ2-1; D is unclear. Trimming took 1 base from V and 10 from J, leaving 20 bases between them. Germline CDR1 reads LGHNA; CDR2 reads YSLEER. This CDR3 is built from 16 residues. Here the CDR3 reads CASSQGRFAADPEQFF. The CDR3, as DNA: TGCGCCAGCAGCCAAGGTAGATTTGCGGCTGATCCCGAGCAGTTCTTC.

This clonotype occurred a few times. The gene calls are TRBV5-5 and TRBJ1-1; 8 nucleotides agree with TRBD1. Germline V gene data show CDR1 as SGHKS and CDR2 as YYEKEE (reference sequence). V was pared by 4 bases and J by 7 bases, with 6 bases of the junction left unmatched. The CDR3 spans 13 residues. The CDR3 region is CASSARQGFEAFF. In DNA, the CDR3 is TGTGCCAGCAGCGCTCGACAGGGGTTTGAAGCTTTCTTT.

On this clonotype itself: Because the CDR3 is missing its conserved closing phenylalanine or tryptophan, this is likely a read error. The J gene is TRBJ2-1, the V gene TRBV6-2 or TRBV6-3; 8 bases agree with TRBD2. The CDR3 runs to 15 residues. V trimming: 3 bases; J trimming: 2 bases; junction bases outside the gene matches: 3. Germline CDR1 MNHEY, CDR2 SVGEGT. CDR3 coding DNA: TGTGCCAGCAGTTATAGCGGGAACACCTACAATGAGCAGTTCTGC. Translating gives CASSYSGNTYNEQFC.

V is TRBV12-3 or TRBV12-4 and J is TRBJ2-1, with D hard to call. This CDR3 is built from 13 residues. V lost 5 bases and J 4 bases, leaving 9 bases between the germline ends. The CDR3 DNA reads TGTGCCAGCAGTCCCGTCGGTTACAATGAGCAGTTCTTC. Protein sequence: CASSPVGYNEQFF.

A few counts support this clonotype. This rearrangement joins TRBV7-2 to TRBJ2-7; D not certain. Germline loops: CDR1 SGHTA, CDR2 FQGNSA. Trimming took off 0 bases at V and 1 base at J, with 4 bases between the two ends. The CDR3 is 13 amino acids. The DNA of the CDR3 is TGTGCCAGCAGCTTAGCCACTTCCTACGAGCAGTACTTC. Translating it yields CASSLATSYEQYF.

The J gene is TRBJ2-2, the V gene TRBV20-1, with 10 bases lining up with TRBD2. CDR1 and CDR2 (germline): DFQATT, SNEGSKA (reference sequence). Trimming took 3 bases from V and 7 from J; bases not matched to a gene: 8. The CDR3 has 15 amino acids. CDR3 loop: CSASQAGGQDGELFF. The CDR3 DNA follows: TGCAGTGCTAGCCAAGCGGGGGGGCAGGACGGGGAGCTGTTTTTT.

This rearrangement joins TRBV15 to TRBJ2-7; D uncertain. The germline V and J ends were trimmed by 0 bases and 3 bases, with 9 bases remaining between them. The CDR3 length is 14 residues. Germline loops: CDR1 LNHNV, CDR2 YYDKDF (reference sequence). The chain's CDR3 is CATSRDQASYEQYF. The CDR3 nucleotides are TGTGCCACCAGCAGAGATCAAGCCAGCTACGAGCAGTACTTC. The full variable domain, in which reference TRBV15 and TRBJ2-7 provide the parts outside the CDR3, is DAMVIQNPRYQVTQFGKPVTLSCSQTLNHNVMYWYQQKSSQAPKLLFHYYDKDFNNEADTPDNFQSRRPNTSFCFLDIRSPGLGDTAMYLCATSRDQASYEQYFGPGTRLTVT.

This clonotype has a handful of counts. The chain recombines TRBV3-1 with TRBJ2-5, with D unclear. Trimming stripped 0 bases from V and 4 bases from J, with 9 bases between. CDR3 length: 14 amino acids. The germline V gene has CDR1 LGHDT and CDR2 YNNKEL (reference sequence). The CDR3 protein is CASSQDDGRETQYF. The DNA of the CDR3 is TGTGCCAGCAGCCAAGACGATGGTCGAGAGACCCAGTACTTC.

The chain employs TRBV5-4 and TRBJ2-6; D uncertain. Germline V gene data show CDR1 as SGHNT and CDR2 as YYREEE (reference sequence). Trimming removed 0 bases from V and 1 base from J, with 2 bases in between. The CDR3 totals 14 residues. In DNA form, the CDR3 reads TGTGCCAGCAGCTTGGAGTCTGGGGCCAACGTCCTGACTTTC. Protein product: CASSLESGANVLTF.